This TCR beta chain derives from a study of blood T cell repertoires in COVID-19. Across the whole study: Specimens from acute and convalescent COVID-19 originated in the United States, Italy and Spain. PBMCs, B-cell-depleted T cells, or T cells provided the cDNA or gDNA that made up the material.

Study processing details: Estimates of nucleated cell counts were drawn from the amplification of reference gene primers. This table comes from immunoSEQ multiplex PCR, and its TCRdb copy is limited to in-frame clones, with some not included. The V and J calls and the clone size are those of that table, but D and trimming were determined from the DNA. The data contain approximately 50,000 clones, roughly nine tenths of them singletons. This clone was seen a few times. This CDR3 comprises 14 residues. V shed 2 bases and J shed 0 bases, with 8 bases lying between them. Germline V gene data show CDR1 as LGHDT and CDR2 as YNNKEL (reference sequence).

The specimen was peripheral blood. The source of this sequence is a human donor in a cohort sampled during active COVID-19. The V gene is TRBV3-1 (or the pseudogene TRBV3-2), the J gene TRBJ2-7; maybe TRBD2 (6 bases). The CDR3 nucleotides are TGTGCCAGCAGCCAAAGGACTACCTCCTACGAGCAGTACGTC. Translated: CASSQRTTSYEQYV.